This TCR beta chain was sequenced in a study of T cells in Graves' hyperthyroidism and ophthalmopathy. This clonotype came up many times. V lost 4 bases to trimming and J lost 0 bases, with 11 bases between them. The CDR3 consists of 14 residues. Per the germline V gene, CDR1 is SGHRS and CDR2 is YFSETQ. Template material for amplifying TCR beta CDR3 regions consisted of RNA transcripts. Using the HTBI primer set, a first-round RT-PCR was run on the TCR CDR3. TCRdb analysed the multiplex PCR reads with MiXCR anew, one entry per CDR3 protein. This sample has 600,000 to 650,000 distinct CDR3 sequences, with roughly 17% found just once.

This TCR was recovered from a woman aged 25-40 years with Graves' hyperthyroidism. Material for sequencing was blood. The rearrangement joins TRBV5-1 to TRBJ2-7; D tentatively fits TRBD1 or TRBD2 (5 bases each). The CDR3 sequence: CASSLGDHSYEQYF. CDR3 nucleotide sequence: TGCGCCAGCAGCCTTGGGGACCACTCCTACGAGCAGTACTTC.